This entry lists 12 T cell receptor beta chains sequenced from one sample in a study of T cell responses to AZD1222 COVID-19 vaccine. Clones were sequenced by immunoSEQ multiplex PCR, and TCRdb holds only the in-frame ones, with some missing. Seen here are about 120,000 clones, 75% to 90% observed once, and the top ten hold 3.1%. The sample consisted of peripheral blood, taken on day 0 of AZD1222 vaccination. These TCRs come from an adult in good health.

The rearrangement uses TRBV29-1 and TRBJ2-1; possibly TRBD1 for D (7 bases). The ends were cut back, 4 bases at V and 4 bases at J, with 17 bases in the middle. Germline V gene data show CDR1 as SQVTM and CDR2 as ANQGSEA. There are 15 residues in the CDR3. CDR3 sequence (DNA): TGCAGCGTTGCTGGACAGGTGGGGGGATACAATGAGCAGTTCTTC. It is translated as CSVAGQVGGYNEQFF.

The rearrangement links TRBV9 to TRBJ1-1, with TRBD1 identical over 7 bases. With 2 bases clipped from V and 4 bases from J, the junction kept 5 bases outside the gene matches. The CDR3 sequence is 14 residues long. Germline V gene sequence: CDR1 SGDLS, CDR2 YYNGEE. As DNA, the CDR3 is TGTGCCAGCAGCGTGGGGACAGACGGCACTGAAGCTTTCTTT. Translation: CASSVGTDGTEAFF. The entire variable domain, with the rest obtained from reference TRBV9 and TRBJ1-1, is as follows: DSGVTQTPKHLITATGQRVTLRCSPRSGDLSVYWYQQSLDQGLQFLIQYYNGEERAKGNILERFSAQQFPDLHSELNLSSLELGDSALYFCASSVGTDGTEAFFGQGTRLTVV.

V and J are TRBV7-3 and TRBJ1-1; D unclear. The CDR3 has 13 residues. Germline-derived CDR1 and CDR2 are SGHTA and FQGTGA. Trimming left V 2 bases short and J 2 bases short, with 6 bases between. In DNA form, the CDR3 reads TGTGCCAGCAGCTTAGGTATCAACACTGAAGCTTTCTTT. Encoded protein: CASSLGINTEAFF.

A single count supports this clone. V is TRBV29-1 and J is TRBJ1-6, with 9 bases aligning to TRBD1. Germline trimming cut 5 bases from V and 7 bases from J; bases unmatched to any gene: 6. This CDR3 is 14 amino acids long. CDR1 SQVTM and CDR2 ANQGSEA come from the germline V gene. This CDR3 is CSVSQGARNSPLHF. DNA for the CDR3: TGCAGCGTTTCACAGGGGGCTCGGAATTCACCCCTCCACTTT.

The chain uses TRBV7-9 and TRBJ2-5; maybe TRBD1 (6 bases). Germline V gene lookup returns CDR1 SEHNR and CDR2 FQNEAQ (reference sequence). This CDR3 has 16 residues. Trimming pared 4 bases from V and 1 base from J, leaving 16 bases between. The CDR3 spells CASSSRGRGVQETQYF. CDR3 DNA: TGTGCCAGCAGCTCCAGAGGCAGGGGAGTCCAAGAGACCCAGTACTTC.

The gene calls are TRBV6-2 or TRBV6-3 and TRBJ2-5, with D possibly called TRBD1 or TRBD2 (5 bases each). The CDR3 runs 14 residues. Germline V gene sequence: CDR1 MNHEY, CDR2 SVGEGT. V was shortened by 0 bases and J by 7 bases, with 12 bases between the two germline ends. The CDR3 loop reads CASSYSSGAGTQYF. For the CDR3, the DNA is TGTGCCAGCAGTTACTCGAGTGGGGCGGGGACCCAGTACTTC.

The DNA of the CDR3 is TGTGCCAGCAGCCAAGTCAGGTGGGGACCTGAAGCTTTCTTT. The encoded protein is CASSQVRWGPEAFF. The V call is TRBV3-1 (or the pseudogene TRBV3-2), the J call TRBJ1-1; D is possibly TRBD1 (5 bases). The CDR3 has 14 amino acids. Looked up from germline, CDR1 is LGHDT and CDR2 is YNNKEL (reference sequence). The V end was cut by 1 base, the J end by 6 bases, with 12 bases between.

This sequence joins TRBV16 and TRBJ1-2; D may be TRBD1 (6 bases). Germline values: CDR1 KGHSY, CDR2 FQNENV. Between the trimmed V and J ends, which lost 4 bases and 4 bases, there was a span of 16 bases. The CDR3 contains 15 residues. CDR3 DNA: TGTGCCAGCAGCCCCACCGGGACAACCATCTATGGCTACACCTTC. Translating gives CASSPTGTTIYGYTF.

The chain couples TRBV2 to TRBJ1-2, with unresolved D. V was clipped by 4 bases and J by 5 bases, with 26 bases between them. Germline-derived CDR1 and CDR2 are SNHLY and FYNNEI. This CDR3 comprises 18 residues. For the CDR3, the DNA is TGTGCCAGCAGTGCATTGCGACAAGGTAGGGCCCAGAAGTATGGCTACACCTTC. Translated, it gives CASSALRQGRAQKYGYTF.

The V and J genes are TRBV28 and TRBJ1-2, with TRBD1 matching 8 bases. Per the germline V gene, CDR1 is MDHEN and CDR2 is SYDVKM. The V gene end was trimmed by 5 bases and the J gene end by 8 bases; junction bases not matched to a gene: 10. This CDR3 has 14 amino acids. CDR3 nucleotide sequence: TGTGCCAGCAGTGACCTCCAGGGGGCAAGGGGCTACACCTTC. Protein: CASSDLQGARGYTF.

The chain carries TRBV2 and TRBJ2-2, with 10 nucleotides matching TRBD2. After removal of 8 bases from V and 4 bases from J, the junction contained 7 bases not matched to a gene. This CDR3 region has 15 residues. Germline assignment: CDR1 SNHLY and CDR2 FYNNEI. Written as DNA, the CDR3 is TGTGCCAGCCGACGTCTAGCGGGGGCCACCGGGGAGCTGTTTTTT. Residues: CASRRLAGATGELFF.

This chain links TRBV5-1 with TRBJ1-4; D possibly corresponds to TRBD1 (5 bases). Per the germline V gene, CDR1 is SGHRS and CDR2 is YFSETQ. The length of the CDR3 is 16 residues. Trimming cost V 3 bases and J 4 bases, with 16 bases left between them. The DNA of the CDR3 is TGCGCCAGCAGCTATGGACAATGGGGGGTTAATGAAAAACTGTTTTTT. Protein product: CASSYGQWGVNEKLFF.